Below are 27 T cell receptor beta chains sequenced from a single sample in a study of tumor-infiltrating lymphocytes in primary liver carcinoma. The tissue used was unsorted bulk material of 20-30 mg. RNA and DNA were co-extracted from it with the AllPrep DNA/RNA mini kit. The researchers produced TCR beta cDNA from approximately 540 ng total RNA with a constant-region primer. TCR beta libraries came from three nested multiplex PCR rounds using slightly modified ARM-PCR. TRBV1-TRBV30 forward primers paired with a C-beta reverse primer drove the first two PCR rounds, roughly 9 cycles each. Via MiXCR, TCRdb re-called the multiplex PCR reads, giving one row per CDR3 protein. The sample carries around 26,000 distinct CDR3 sequences, roughly 78% recorded once. Material for sequencing was liver tumor tissue from sampling region 3. Described subset: tumor region T3, left-lateral pole. These receptors all come from a man aged 35-49 years with primary liver carcinoma and hepatitis B virus infection.

Regarding this clonotype: The junction departs from germline at one end; a sequencing error may be responsible. V gene TRBV24-1 combines with J gene TRBJ2-6; the match to TRBD1 covers 8 bases. Germline CDR1 is KGHDR and CDR2 is SFDVKD. The CDR3 contains 18 residues. CDR3: CVTSDTGTGVSGANVLTF. CDR3 nucleotide sequence: TGTGTCACCAGTGATACCGGGACAGGTGTCTCTGGGGCCAACGTCCTGACTTTC.

Details on this clonotype: One end of the junction varies from germline; a read error may be responsible. This sequence joins TRBV6-5 and TRBJ2-2; tentatively, D is TRBD2 (5 bases). The germline CDR1 and CDR2 sequences are MNHEY and SVGAGI. The CDR3 is 14 amino acids. CDR3 sequence reads: CDSSYAQSTGELYF. The CDR3 DNA reads as TGTGACAGCAGTTACGCCCAGAGCACCGGGGAGCTGTATTTT.

A note on this clonotype: Germline and junction disagree at one end, which may indicate a read error. The V call is TRBV11-1, the J call TRBJ2-7; 9 bases agree with TRBD2. TRBJ2-1 matches the DNA end more closely, so the J call is doubtful. Germline-derived CDR1 and CDR2 are SGHAT and FQDESV (reference sequence). The CDR3 sequence is 14 residues long. DNA for the CDR3: TGTGCAAGCAGCTTGACTAGCGGATACAATGAGCAGTTCTTC. Amino acid sequence: CASSLTSGYNEQFF.

This clonotype has a single count. The chain is built from TRBV6-5 and TRBJ2-7; 9 positions match TRBD2. Germline values: CDR1 MNHEY, CDR2 SVGAGI. The CDR3 has 15 amino acids. The V gene end was trimmed by 6 bases and the J gene end by 4 bases; junction bases not matched to a gene: 10. The CDR3 here is CASSPSMTSGYEQYF. The DNA of the CDR3 is TGTGCCAGCAGCCCCTCTATGACTAGCGGATACGAGCAGTACTTC.

The chain joins TRBV12-3 or TRBV12-4 to TRBJ2-1; TRBD2 matches at 13 bases. V was clipped by 5 bases and J by 6 bases; unmatched bases: 7. This CDR3 is built from 16 residues. CDR3 in amino acids: CASSLPGLAGFNEQFF. For the CDR3, the DNA is TGTGCCAGCAGTCTGCCGGGACTAGCGGGATTCAATGAGCAGTTCTTC.

This clonotype was counted between two and nine times. Germline is not matched at one junction end, which may reflect a read error. This rearrangement joins TRBV12-3 or TRBV12-4 to TRBJ2-1; D not resolved. The CDR3 sequence is 16 residues long. CDR3 in DNA: TGTGCCAGTAGTTTCCCACGAAGTAACTCCTACAATGAGCAGTTCTTC. Protein: CASSFPRSNSYNEQFF.

Comments on this clonotype: At one of its ends the junction is not consistent with the germline gene, which may arise from a read error. J is TRBJ2-1 and V is TRBV11-3, with 8 bases lining up with TRBD2. The CDR3 runs 18 residues. The germline V gene encodes CDR1 SGHNT and CDR2 YENEEA. The CDR3 here is CVSSLRPPGTSGFNEQFF. The CDR3, as DNA: TGTGTCAGCAGCTTACGCCCCCCCGGGACTAGTGGGTTCAATGAGCAGTTCTTC.

Worth noting for this clonotype: Because the CDR3 is missing its conserved closing phenylalanine or tryptophan, this is likely a read error. The chain carries TRBV11-2 and TRBJ2-5, with 10 bases matching TRBD2. Germline V gives CDR1 SGHAT, CDR2 FQNNGV. This CDR3 spans 18 amino acids. The CDR3 DNA reads as TGTGCCATCAGCTTAGATCCGTGGTCTAGCGGGGGAGGAGAGACCCAGTACTTA. Translation: CAISLDPWSSGGGETQYL.

The chain employs TRBV6-1 and TRBJ2-2, with D perhaps matching TRBD2 (5 bases). Germline CDR1 reads MNHNS; CDR2 reads SASEGT. This CDR3 comprises 15 residues. V was clipped by 11 bases and J by 8 bases, with 24 bases between them. CDR3 bases: TGTGCCGGCGGTGATGGGTCCGGAGGCACAGGGGAGCTGTTTTTT. This sequence encodes CAGGDGSGGTGELFF.

Many counts were recorded for this clonotype. This chain joins TRBV24-1 and TRBJ1-5; no reliable D call. Per germline, CDR1 KGHDR and CDR2 SFDVKD. Trimming left V 4 bases short and J 11 bases short, with 14 bases between. CDR3 size: 13 residues. The CDR3 is CATSETDWVAQHF. CDR3 coding DNA: TGTGCCACCAGTGAGACCGATTGGGTAGCCCAGCATTTT.

V usage is TRBV6-2 or TRBV6-3 and J usage is TRBJ2-7; D is possibly TRBD1 or TRBD2 (5 bases each). With 6 bases removed from V and 9 bases from J, the gap between germline ends came to 12 bases. CDR1 is MNHEY and CDR2 is SVGEGT in the germline V gene. This CDR3 contains 11 residues. CDR3 sequence: CASRFGDGQYF. The CDR3 DNA is TGTGCCAGCAGATTCGGGGACGGGCAGTACTTC.

Notes on this clonotype: One end of the junction does not line up with germline, which may come from a read error. The chain joins TRBV4-1 to TRBJ1-5; unclear D gene. The CDR3 runs 16 residues. From germline, CDR1 is MGHRA and CDR2 YSYEKL. The CDR3 loop is CASSQEDGEVDQPQLF. The DNA of the CDR3 is TGCGCCAGCAGCCAAGAAGACGGAGAGGTGGATCAGCCCCAGCTTTTT.

CDR3: CASSLYKEGGSGEQFF. The CDR3 DNA sequence: TGCGCCAGCAGCTTGTATAAAGAGGGAGGGTCCGGTGAGCAGTTCTTC. The V and J genes are TRBV5-1 and TRBJ2-1; 7 bases match TRBD2. V shed 1 base and J 9 bases; nucleotides not matched to a gene: 13. The V gene's germline CDR1 is SGHRS and CDR2 YFSETQ. The CDR3 is made up of 16 amino acids.

Of note for this clonotype: Its ends do not fully match the called genes, so a read error is possible. CDR3 residues: CTSSDKDDSPLHF. CDR3 nucleotides: TGTACCAGCTCCGACAAGGACGACTCACCCCTCCACTTT. V and J are TRBV12-3 or TRBV12-4 and TRBJ1-6; D call uncertain. The CDR3 runs to 13 residues.

The table lists this clonotype with a few counts. The J gene is TRBJ2-1, the V gene TRBV6-5, with unresolved D. The length of the CDR3 is 16 residues. The germline V gene has CDR1 MNHEY and CDR2 SVGAGI. V was clipped by 0 bases and J by 3 bases, with 12 bases between them. The CDR3 DNA reads TGTGCCAGCAGTTACTCTATGAGCTCCTTCTACAATGAGCAGTTCTTC. It yields the protein CASSYSMSSFYNEQFF.

By sample share, this clonotype is medium-sized. The chain has TRBV10-2 and TRBJ2-7; D remains unclear. The ends were cut back, 2 bases at V and 2 bases at J, with 10 bases in the middle. CDR3 length equals 14 residues. Germline CDR1 and CDR2: WSHSY and SAAADI. Here the CDR3 reads CASSEPHRTYEQYF. The CDR3 nucleotides read TGCGCCAGCAGTGAGCCTCACCGAACCTACGAGCAGTACTTC.

Points on this clonotype: The junction departs from the called germline gene at one end, perhaps through a read error. CDR3 sequence reads: CASSLGAGSEALF. The CDR3 DNA reads TGTGCAAGCAGCTTAGGGGCGGGCTCCGAAGCTTTATTT. J is TRBJ1-1 and V is TRBV7-9, with D possibly matching TRBD1 (5 bases). Germline V gives CDR1 SEHNR, CDR2 FQNEAQ (reference sequence). CDR3 length: 13 amino acids.

This chain links TRBV6-5 with TRBJ2-7; 9 bases align to TRBD1. Germline lookup yields CDR1 MNHEY and CDR2 SVGAGI. The CDR3 spans 16 residues. This chain's CDR3 is CTISYMLGQGNYEQYF. CDR3 DNA sequence: TGTACCATCAGTTACATGTTGGGACAGGGCAACTACGAGCAGTACTTC.

Concerning this clonotype: One junction end does not reproduce the germline sequence, and a read error may be involved. This chain connects TRBV5-4 to TRBJ2-5; D possibly corresponds to TRBD1 (7 bases). Germline V CDR1 and CDR2: SGHNT, YYREEE (reference sequence). CDR3 length: 15 residues. CDR3 DNA: TGTGCTAGCAGCCCTAGACAGGGAGGTCAGGAGACCCAGTACTTC. As protein: CASSPRQGGQETQYF.

The chain carries TRBV1 and TRBJ2-1; the table's TRBD2 call for D was not verified on the DNA. TRBV1 is reported as a pseudogene. The CDR3 extends over 16 amino acids. The CDR3 loop reads CTNSQLTSGSYNEQFF. The CDR3 nucleotides are TGCACCAACAGCCAATTGACTAGCGGGTCCTACAATGAGCAGTTCTTC.

Points on this clonotype: The conserved final phenylalanine or tryptophan is absent from the CDR3, which likely points to a read error. The limits of the CDR3 on the DNA are not certain, so only TCRdb's listed CDR3 is given. The V gene is TRBV6-8, the J gene TRBJ2-2. Germline V gives CDR1 MNHGY, CDR2 SAAAGT. 11 amino acids form the CDR3, both terminal residues included. CDR3: CASLDTGELLI.

A remark on this clonotype: A much larger clone differs by one base, so this may be a read error. The chain has TRBV19 and TRBJ2-2, with 10 positions matching TRBD1. The CDR3 runs to 15 residues. Per germline, CDR1 LNHDA and CDR2 SQIVND (reference sequence). The DNA of the CDR3 is TGTGCCAGTAGTACCGGGACAGGGGTTCGCGGGGAGATGTTTTTT. Residues: CASSTGTGVRGEMFF.

This sequence joins TRBV11-2 and TRBJ2-1; TRBD1 aligns across 9 bases. Germline values: CDR1 SGHAT, CDR2 FQNNGV. The V and J ends lost 3 bases and 12 bases, in that order; junction bases with no gene match: 15. The CDR3 totals 16 residues. CDR3 coding DNA: TGTGCCAGCAGCTTCATACAGGGGGCCATACAGAACGTGCAGTTCTTC. It translates to CASSFIQGAIQNVQFF.

This chain connects TRBV6-1 to TRBJ2-7; 15 nucleotides match TRBD2. Germline V gene sequence: CDR1 MNHNS, CDR2 SASEGT. This CDR3 spans 16 amino acids. The ends lost 5 bases at V and 13 bases at J; junction bases unmatched: 15. The CDR3: CASSPPGLAGGDGHYF. The CDR3 DNA sequence: TGTGCCAGCAGTCCCCCGGGACTAGCGGGAGGCGACGGGCATTACTTC.

Within the sample, this clonotype is medium-sized. The J gene is TRBJ2-2, the V gene TRBV10-3; no clear D gene. Trimming shortened V by 7 bases and J by 0 bases, and 9 bases separated the two germline ends. Germline V gene sequence: CDR1 ENHRY, CDR2 SYGVKD. The CDR3 extends over 14 amino acids. The CDR3 coding sequence is TGTGCCATCAATGGGATCGCGAACACCGGGGAGCTGTTTTTT. This translates into CAINGIANTGELFF.

CDR3 amino acids: CASSLTYEQYF. The DNA of the CDR3 is TGTGCCAGCAGTTTAACCTACGAGCAGTACTTC. V is TRBV7-2 and J is TRBJ2-7; D call uncertain. The germline gives CDR1 SGHTA, CDR2 FQGNSA. Trimming left V 6 bases short and J 2 bases short, with 5 bases between. CDR3 length equals 11 residues.

This clonotype was seen only a few times. This likely comes from a read error, as the CDR3 has no conserved phenylalanine or tryptophan at its end. The genes are TRBV29-1 and TRBJ2-5; D possibly corresponds to TRBD2 (5 bases). This CDR3 comprises 14 residues. Germline assignment: CDR1 SQVTM and CDR2 ANQGSEA. The CDR3 reads CSYLPPRDRETQYL. CDR3 bases: TGCAGTTACCTCCCCCCCCGGGATAGAGAGACCCAGTACTTA.